These 25 T cell receptor beta chains were all obtained from the same sample, sequenced in a study of cytomegalovirus exposure and HLA in healthy donors. This PCR relied on a set of 60 Vbeta primers and 13 Jbeta primers. Clones were sequenced by immunoSEQ multiplex PCR, and TCRdb holds only the in-frame ones, with some missing. The sample consists of roughly 140,000 clones, approximately 9% of them appearing once. Sequenced input: PBMCs. The receptor set was obtained from a male donor in good health and CMV-seronegative.

Only a few counts were recorded for this clone. This rearrangement joins TRBV5-4 to TRBJ1-1; a weak D match, TRBD1 (5 bases). Germline loops: CDR1 SGHNT, CDR2 YYREEE (reference sequence). V dropped 0 bases and J dropped 2 bases, with 17 bases sitting between them. The CDR3 length is 17 residues. CDR3 in amino acids: CASSLGAREGPNTEAFF. The CDR3 bases are TGTGCCAGCAGCTTGGGTGCTAGGGAGGGACCAAACACTGAAGCTTTCTTT.

V is TRBV19 and J is TRBJ2-2, with 9 bases aligning to TRBD2. Germline CDR1 and CDR2: LNHDA and SQIVND (reference sequence). Unmatched junction bases numbered 11, after V lost 5 bases and J lost 1 base. This CDR3 has 18 residues. The CDR3 loop is CASSPRGGAGGNTGELFF. The CDR3 bases are TGTGCCAGTAGTCCAAGAGGGGGAGCGGGAGGGAACACCGGGGAGCTGTTTTTT.

This chain links TRBV28 with TRBJ1-1, with 8 bases that match TRBD1. This CDR3 is built from 15 residues. The V gene end was trimmed by 7 bases and the J gene end by 1 base; junction bases not matched to a gene: 8. Germline lookup yields CDR1 MDHEN and CDR2 SYDVKM. As DNA, the CDR3 is TGTGCCAGCATTTCAGGGGGCAGGGGGAACACTGAAGCTTTCTTT. Translating gives CASISGGRGNTEAFF. Drawing the rest from reference TRBV28 and TRBJ1-1, the complete variable domain is DVKVTQSSRYLVKRTGEKVFLECVQDMDHENMFWYRQDPGLGLRLIYFSYDVKMKEKGDIPEGYSVSREKKERFSLILESASTNQTSMYLCASISGGRGNTEAFFGQGTRLTVV.

The V call is TRBV2, the J call TRBJ1-1, with 7 bases aligning to TRBD1. Trimming at V came to 4 bases and at J to 3 bases, leaving 5 bases not matched to a gene. CDR1 SNHLY and CDR2 FYNNEI come from the germline V gene. This CDR3 is built from 14 residues. CDR3 amino acids: CASSVRQGDTEAFF. DNA for the CDR3: TGTGCCAGCAGTGTCAGACAGGGAGACACTGAAGCTTTCTTT.

This clone has more than one count but fewer than ten. The chain couples TRBV6-1 to TRBJ1-2; 8 bases agree with TRBD1. With V trimmed by 6 bases and J by 4 bases, 7 bases remained unmatched. The CDR3 runs to 14 residues. The germline V gene has CDR1 MNHNS and CDR2 SASEGT. CDR3 nucleotides: TGTGCCAGCAGGGGGACAGGAGCGACCTATGGCTACACCTTC. This codes for CASRGTGATYGYTF.

The genes are TRBV27 and TRBJ2-1; 7 bases are a match to TRBD1. Germline assignment: CDR1 MNHEY and CDR2 SMNVEV (reference sequence). The CDR3 consists of 16 residues. V lost 5 bases to trimming and J lost 0 bases; unmatched junction nucleotides: 7. This chain's CDR3 is CASSLTGQNSYNEQFF. For the CDR3, the DNA is TGTGCCAGCAGTCTGACGGGACAGAACTCCTACAATGAGCAGTTCTTC.

There are a few counts of this clone. In DNA form, the CDR3 reads TGTGCCAGCAGGGCGAGCGGGACTGACGCGTTTGGGACCCAGTACTTC. Translating it yields CASRASGTDAFGTQYF. This sequence joins TRBV7-9 and TRBJ2-5; 7 bases are a match to TRBD2. After removal of 6 bases from V and 7 bases from J, the junction contained 17 bases not matched to a gene. Germline V gene data show CDR1 as SEHNR and CDR2 as FQNEAQ (reference sequence). The CDR3 is 16 residues long.

This clone was observed a handful of times. This rearrangement joins TRBV28 to TRBJ1-5, with D tentatively TRBD1 (6 bases). Germline V lookup: CDR1 MDHEN, CDR2 SYDVKM. Trimming removed 4 bases at V and 1 base at J, with 17 bases between. The CDR3 runs to 17 residues. As DNA, the CDR3 is TGTGCCAGCAGTTACCGCGGGGGGGGGCGAAGCAATCAGCCCCAGCATTTT. This codes for CASSYRGGGRSNQPQHF.

This clone was detected a few times. The chain recombines TRBV9 with TRBJ2-1, with 11 bases identical to TRBD2. The CDR3 sequence is 15 residues long. V was pared by 2 bases and J by 4 bases, with 2 bases of the junction left unmatched. The germline CDR1 and CDR2 sequences are SGDLS and YYNGEE. The CDR3 loop is CASSVGLAEYNEQFF. CDR3 bases: TGTGCCAGCAGCGTGGGACTAGCGGAGTACAATGAGCAGTTCTTC.

This clone was recorded a few times. The V call is TRBV6-5, the J call TRBJ1-1; D may be TRBD1 (6 bases). The V end was cut by 6 bases, the J end by 1 base, with 9 bases between. This CDR3 has 13 residues. Germline values: CDR1 MNHEY, CDR2 SVGAGI. CDR3 sequence: CASSSDRNTEAFF. The CDR3 DNA sequence: TGTGCCAGCAGCTCGGACAGGAACACTGAAGCTTTCTTT.

This clone was recorded only once. J is TRBJ1-5 and V is TRBV19; D ambiguous. Trimming left V 4 bases short and J 7 bases short, with 17 bases between. The CDR3 has 15 amino acids. CDR1 and CDR2 (germline): LNHDA, SQIVND (reference sequence). The CDR3 sequence is CASSRGGGLGQPQHF. For the CDR3, the DNA is TGTGCCAGTAGTAGGGGAGGAGGGTTGGGGCAGCCCCAGCATTTT.

This clone has just a few counts. This chain joins TRBV6-5 and TRBJ2-7, with unresolved D. Trimming left V 4 bases short and J 0 bases short, with 13 bases between. Germline V gives CDR1 MNHEY, CDR2 SVGAGI. This CDR3 is 15 amino acids long. The CDR3 DNA is TGTGCCAGCAGTTCCACCCCAGGATACTCCTACGAGCAGTACTTC. Translation gives CASSSTPGYSYEQYF.

This rearrangement joins TRBV28 to TRBJ2-7; 8 nucleotides align to TRBD1. With 10 bases clipped from V and 5 bases from J, the junction kept 7 bases outside the gene matches. Germline V gene data show CDR1 as MDHEN and CDR2 as SYDVKM. This CDR3 region has 12 residues. This CDR3 reads CATTTGVHEQYF. The DNA for the CDR3 is TGTGCCACCACGACAGGGGTCCACGAGCAGTACTTC.

The rearrangement links TRBV6-6 to TRBJ1-2; no clear D. This CDR3 spans 15 amino acids. Germline CDR1 reads MNHNY; CDR2 reads SVGAGI (reference sequence). Trimming stripped 0 bases from V and 0 bases from J, with 8 bases between. For the CDR3, the DNA is TGTGCCAGCAGTTACTCCACTAAACCTAACTATGGCTACACCTTC. As protein: CASSYSTKPNYGYTF.

V usage is TRBV6-1 and J usage is TRBJ2-7; D is unresolved. V was trimmed by 2 bases and J by 2 bases, leaving 10 bases between them. Germline lookup yields CDR1 MNHNS and CDR2 SASEGT. The CDR3 contains 14 residues. This CDR3 is CASSESGRTYEQYF. For the CDR3, the DNA is TGTGCCAGCAGTGAAAGTGGGCGCACCTACGAGCAGTACTTC.

The chain is built from TRBV4-1 and TRBJ2-3, with 7 positions matching TRBD1. Trimming cost V 1 base and J 5 bases; bases outside gene matches: 3. The CDR3 length is 14 residues. Germline CDR1 MGHRA, CDR2 YSYEKL. CDR3 bases: TGCGCCAGCAGCCAAGGACAGGGCAGAGATACGCAGTATTTT. Encoded protein: CASSQGQGRDTQYF.

This clone came up a few times. The chain carries TRBV4-1 and TRBJ2-3, with 8 bases lining up with TRBD2. The CDR3 is 17 residues long. Germline-derived CDR1 and CDR2 are MGHRA and YSYEKL. J gave up 5 bases and V 2 bases, and 12 bases lay outside the gene matches. The CDR3 DNA reads as TGCGCCAGCAGCCAACTCCCAGCGGGGGCGCGGGTAGATACGCAGTATTTT. Its protein is CASSQLPAGARVDTQYF.

The rearrangement uses TRBV19 and TRBJ1-2, with 10 bases lining up with TRBD1. The length of the CDR3 is 15 residues. Germline V gene lookup returns CDR1 LNHDA and CDR2 SQIVND (reference sequence). V dropped 7 bases and J dropped 8; count of bases not matched to a gene: 13. The CDR3, as DNA: TGTGCCAGTATCGCTGCCGGGACAGGGGAGACGGGCTACACCTTC. This translates into CASIAAGTGETGYTF.

There are a few counts of this clone. The chain has TRBV28 and TRBJ1-1, with D tentatively TRBD1 (6 bases). CDR1 and CDR2 (germline): MDHEN, SYDVKM. The CDR3 runs to 15 residues. Between the trimmed V and J ends, which lost 6 bases and 4 bases, there was a span of 18 bases. The CDR3 reads CASSRRGGGSTEAFF. The CDR3 DNA is TGTGCCAGCAGCAGGAGGGGGGGCGGAAGCACTGAAGCTTTCTTT.

The chain combines TRBV10-3 with TRBJ1-4; TRBD1 aligns across 10 bases. The CDR3 has 16 residues. V lost 0 bases, J lost 6 bases, and 4 bases stayed unmatched. The V gene's germline CDR1 is ENHRY and CDR2 SYGVKD. The CDR3 here is CAISESGDRGDEKLFF. Here the CDR3 DNA reads TGTGCCATCAGTGAGTCGGGGGACAGGGGAGATGAAAAACTGTTTTTT.

This clone was counted between two and nine times. V gene TRBV7-3 combines with J gene TRBJ2-6; 7 positions agree with TRBD1. The CDR3 extends over 16 amino acids. J was trimmed by 0 bases and V by 4 bases; bases with no gene match: 3. Germline V CDR1 and CDR2: SGHTA, FQGTGA. The CDR3 loop reads CASSSDRHSGANVLTF. The CDR3 coding sequence is TGTGCCAGCAGCTCGGACAGGCACTCTGGGGCCAACGTCCTGACTTTC. The full variable domain, with the rest looked up from reference TRBV7-3 and TRBJ2-6, is GAGVSQTPSNKVTEKGKYVELRCDPISGHTALYWYRQSLGQGPEFLIYFQGTGAADDSGLPNDRFFAVRPEGSVSTLKIQRTERGDSAVYLCASSSDRHSGANVLTFGAGSRLTVL.

This chain connects TRBV19 to TRBJ2-5; 7 bases are shared with TRBD2. The CDR3 contains 15 residues. The junction had 6 bases not matched to a gene; V was cut back by 1 base and J by 4 bases. The germline gives CDR1 LNHDA, CDR2 SQIVND (reference sequence). CDR3 sequence (DNA): TGTGCCAGTAGTATAGCCAGCGGGACGGGAGAGACCCAGTACTTC. Its translation: CASSIASGTGETQYF.

This clone came up a few times. The CDR3 loop is CASRGSSTGNYGYTF. The CDR3 coding sequence is TGTGCCAGCAGGGGGTCGAGTACAGGGAACTATGGCTACACCTTC. This chain joins TRBV6-5 and TRBJ1-2, with D possibly being TRBD1 (6 bases). The germline CDR1 and CDR2 sequences are MNHEY and SVGAGI. The CDR3 contains 15 residues. V was clipped by 6 bases and J by 2 bases, with 16 bases between them.

This clone has only a few counts. In the same sample, other DNA sequences code for this CDR3. This chain connects TRBV4-1 to TRBJ2-6; maybe TRBD1 (6 bases). CDR1 and CDR2 from the germline V gene are MGHRA and YSYEKL. This CDR3 contains 16 residues. Trimming took 3 bases from V and 0 from J, leaving 9 bases between them. The CDR3 region is CASSQGAYSGANVLTF. CDR3 coding DNA: TGCGCCAGCAGCCAGGGGGCCTACTCTGGGGCCAACGTCCTGACTTTC.

The chain recombines TRBV7-9 with TRBJ2-7; 9 bases fit TRBD1. There are 13 residues in the CDR3. Germline V gene data show CDR1 as SEHNR and CDR2 as FQNEAQ (reference sequence). V shed 5 bases and J 7 bases; nucleotides not matched to a gene: 6. The CDR3, as DNA: TGTGCCAGCAGCCCCGGACAGGGGAGGGAGCAGTACTTC. Translation: CASSPGQGREQYF.